The 6 T cell receptor beta chains presented below share a single source sample, sequenced in a study of circulating CD8 cells and anti-PD-1 response in melanoma. TCR libraries were prepared from roughly 15 ng of total RNA with the QIAseq Immune Repertoire TCR panel. TCRdb analysed the reads with MiXCR anew, one entry per CDR3 protein. Found here are about 320 distinct CDR3 sequences, 4.6% of them singletons; the top ten hold around 28%. Sorting of live CD3+CD8+TCRalphabeta+ cells by PD-1 and/or TIGIT gave four subsets. The material sequenced was CD8+ T cells from PBMCs, taken at baseline or after one month of anti-PD-1 therapy (not recorded which). The receptor source for this set is a human donor with melanoma.

By its share, this clonotype is large. The rearrangement links TRBV4-1 to TRBJ2-2; D may correspond to TRBD1 or TRBD2 (5 bases each). V was pared by 8 bases and J by 5 bases, with 21 bases between. Germline V gene lookup returns CDR1 MGHRA and CDR2 YSYEKL. The CDR3 is made up of 16 amino acids. CDR3 DNA: TGCGCCAGCCGAAAAGGATCAGGGAGTGAGACCGGGGAGCTGTTTTTT. As protein: CASRKGSGSETGELFF.

By sample share, this clonotype is medium-sized. The chain has TRBV29-1 and TRBJ2-2; tentatively, D is TRBD1 or TRBD2 (5 bases each). This CDR3 has 15 residues. Germline assignment: CDR1 SQVTM and CDR2 ANQGSEA. V was shortened by 7 bases and J by 7 bases, with 22 bases between the two germline ends. The CDR3 DNA reads TGCAGCGCCCTCACGCCTTGGGGGAGCGGCGGGGAGCTGTTTTTT. Translated, it gives CSALTPWGSGGELFF.

This clonotype counts as large (0.1 to 1%). V usage is TRBV19 and J usage is TRBJ1-1, with D tentatively TRBD1 (5 bases). Per germline, CDR1 LNHDA and CDR2 SQIVND (reference sequence). The CDR3 loop spans 14 amino acids. V was clipped by 3 bases and J by 4 bases, with 12 bases between them. The CDR3 protein is CASSMSGLATEAFF. CDR3 nucleotide sequence: TGTGCCAGTAGTATGTCGGGGCTGGCCACTGAAGCTTTCTTT.

This clonotype was seen more than once but under ten times. This chain joins TRBV5-8 and TRBJ2-1; no firm D call. The CDR3 runs to 13 residues. The germline gives CDR1 SGHTS, CDR2 YDEGEE. V was trimmed by 1 base and J by 5 bases, leaving 7 bases between them. Here the CDR3 reads CASSLWRNNEQFF. The CDR3 nucleotides are TGTGCCAGCAGCTTGTGGCGGAACAATGAGCAGTTCTTC.

By its share, this clonotype is large. This chain joins TRBV21-1 and TRBJ2-7; TRBD1, the table's D call, was not compared with the DNA. TRBV21-1 is described as a pseudogene. The CDR3 extends over 20 amino acids. The CDR3 region is CASSKVGLRGILVPSYEQYF. CDR3 coding DNA: TGTGCCAGCAGCAAAGTAGGTCTCAGGGGGATTTTGGTCCCCTCCTACGAGCAGTACTTC.

This clonotype is judged large (0.1 to 1%). The chain employs TRBV11-2 and TRBJ2-7; D perhaps matches TRBD1 (5 bases). V shed 1 base and J shed 3 bases, with 7 bases lying between them. The CDR3 loop spans 13 amino acids. The germline CDR1 and CDR2 sequences are SGHAT and FQNNGV. As DNA, the CDR3 is TGTGCCAGCAGCTTAGGACAGCTCTACGAGCAGTACTTC. Translating it yields CASSLGQLYEQYF.